The T cell receptor beta chain under discussion was sequenced for a study of radiation and T cells in renal cell carcinoma. Study-level results: Baseline intratumoral clonotype presence is unknown without pretreatment biopsies. Top tumor clonotypes rose in blood 2 weeks post-radiation, then contracted.

Turning to this clone: What it binds is unknown.

As for time point: blood 4 weeks post-SBRT, at nephrectomy. Treatment of the sample: 15 Gy SBRT to primary tumor, nephrectomy 4 weeks later. Nephrectomy followed 15 Gy stereotactic body radiation by 4 weeks. Sequencing used immunoSEQ multiplex PCR; TCRdb keeps in-frame clones, though not all of them. In the table there are more than 60,000 clones, around 78% of which are singletons. There are 14 residues in the CDR3. V was trimmed by 1 base and J by 4 bases, leaving 10 bases between them. Germline-derived CDR1 and CDR2 are SGHAT and FQNNGV. The sequences come from blood, collected from a patient whose treatment included radiotherapy and nephrectomy. The sequence came from a woman aged 55-75 years with renal cell carcinoma. The gene calls are TRBV11-2 and TRBJ1-2, with a possible D match to TRBD1 (5 bases). For the CDR3, the DNA is TGTGCCAGCAGCTTAGGAGGGGCTAGCTATGGCTACACCTTC. Residues: CASSLGGASYGYTF.